The TCR beta chain described here comes from a study of T cells in Graves' hyperthyroidism and ophthalmopathy. Notes on the study in general: Ophthalmopathy and stable hyperthyroidism were separated by a 13 V-J model. Onset of ophthalmopathy came a median approximately 6.5 months after the model predicted it.

Germline values: CDR1 MNHNS, CDR2 SASEGT. V lost 6 bases and J lost 4, with 15 bases in between. This CDR3 has 14 residues. Concerning this clonotype itself: Its antigen is as yet unknown.

RNA transcripts were the template for amplifying TCR beta CDR3 regions. HTBI primers were the set used in a first-round RT-PCR of the TCR CDR3. TCRdb called the multiplex PCR reads again in MiXCR, with one record for every CDR3 protein. The sample records over 350,000 distinct CDR3 sequences, about 18% being singletons. Lactation, pregnancy, other autoimmune disease or uncontrolled infection excluded patients. The diagnoses drew upon clinical symptoms, serum thyroxine and TRAb, thyroid ultrasound and orbital computed tomography. Material for sequencing was blood. The chain carries TRBV6-1 and TRBJ2-5, with D tentatively TRBD1 (7 bases). The sequence was collected from a man between 18 and 35 years old with Graves' ophthalmopathy. DNA of the CDR3: TGTGCCAGCAGCTTCTCAGGGGGGATAGAGACCCAGTACTTC. Its translation is CASSFSGGIETQYF.